A single sample gave rise to the 31 T cell receptor beta chains below, sequenced in a study of blood T cell repertoires in COVID-19. The table came from immunoSEQ multiplex PCR; TCRdb's copy has only in-frame clones and leaves some out. The top ten hold around 3.7% of the sample, which has approximately 70,000 clones, nearly 90% seen once. What was sequenced was peripheral blood. These receptors originate from a woman between 45 and 60 years old with COVID-19, enrolled during active disease.

V gene TRBV19 combines with J gene TRBJ2-2; 7 nucleotides line up with TRBD1. The CDR3 sequence is 13 residues long. V lost 10 bases and J lost 5; bases outside the gene matches: 7. The germline V gene has CDR1 LNHDA and CDR2 SQIVND (reference sequence). The DNA for the CDR3 is TGTGCCACTAGACAGGGACGAACCGGGGAGCTGTTTTTT. This translates into CATRQGRTGELFF.

This clone was observed a single time. The chain joins TRBV7-8 to TRBJ2-1; TRBD2 matches 7 bases. V lost 3 bases and J lost 8; bases outside the gene matches: 10. Germline CDR1 and CDR2: SGHVS and FQNEAQ. The CDR3 extends over 15 amino acids. The CDR3 coding sequence is TGTGCCAGCAGCTTGCCCGGGACTAACGTCTATGAGCAGTTCTTC. This translates into CASSLPGTNVYEQFF.

This chain uses TRBV7-2 with TRBJ2-6; no definite D call. V gave up 1 base and J gave up 3 bases, with 13 bases separating them. The CDR3 is 17 amino acids. CDR1 is SGHTA and CDR2 is FQGNSA in the germline V gene. The DNA for the CDR3 is TGTGCCAGCAGCTTAGATGGCAGGCCAAGTGGGGCCAACGTCCTGACTTTC. Translation gives CASSLDGRPSGANVLTF. Combining the CDR3 with reference TRBV7-2 and TRBJ2-6 gives the whole variable domain GAGVSQSPSNKVTEKGKDVELRCDPISGHTALYWYRQSLGQGLEFLIYFQGNSAPDKSGLPSDRFSAERTGGSVSTLTIQRTQQEDSAVYLCASSLDGRPSGANVLTFGAGSRLTVL.

The chain joins TRBV2 to TRBJ2-3; TRBD1 might be the D (6 bases). Trimming left V 7 bases short and J 1 base short, with 9 bases between. Germline V gene sequence: CDR1 SNHLY, CDR2 FYNNEI. CDR3 length: 13 amino acids. The DNA of the CDR3 is TGTGCCAGCAACAGGGATCGCACAGATACGCAGTATTTT. As protein: CASNRDRTDTQYF.

The gene calls are TRBV2 and TRBJ2-5, with 7 positions matching TRBD2. Trimming cost V 7 bases and J 5 bases; bases outside gene matches: 7. The CDR3 extends over 13 amino acids. CDR1 and CDR2 (germline): SNHLY, FYNNEI. The CDR3, as DNA: TGTGCCAGCAATCGGGACGGGGGGGAGACCCAGTACTTC. Translation: CASNRDGGETQYF.

The rearrangement uses TRBV3-1 (or the pseudogene TRBV3-2) and TRBJ2-2; TRBD2 is a possible D gene (6 bases). The germline V gene has CDR1 LGHDT and CDR2 YNNKEL (reference sequence). This CDR3 has 12 residues. V was trimmed by 8 bases and J by 10 bases, leaving 14 bases between them. The CDR3 DNA is TGTGCCAGCCAGATTAGCGGAGTGGAGCTGTTTTTT. This gives the protein CASQISGVELFF.

The chain recombines TRBV9 with TRBJ2-2; the match to TRBD1 covers 9 bases. Germline CDR1 reads SGDLS; CDR2 reads YYNGEE. V dropped 4 bases and J dropped 6; count of bases not matched to a gene: 4. The length of the CDR3 is 14 residues. The CDR3: CASSKWDRAGELFF. The CDR3 nucleotides read TGTGCCAGCAGCAAATGGGACAGGGCCGGGGAGCTGTTTTTT.

The rearrangement uses TRBV2 and TRBJ2-5; TRBD2 matches at 12 bases. This CDR3 comprises 15 residues. Germline lookup yields CDR1 SNHLY and CDR2 FYNNEI. J gave up 2 bases and V 6 bases, and 4 bases lay outside the gene matches. CDR3 loop: CASRALAGGQETQYF. The CDR3 coding sequence is TGTGCCAGCAGAGCCCTAGCGGGAGGGCAAGAGACCCAGTACTTC.

The chain has TRBV18 and TRBJ1-1; D unclear. This CDR3 contains 14 residues. The germline gives CDR1 KGHSH, CDR2 LQKENI. With 2 bases removed from V and 1 base from J, the gap between germline ends came to 8 bases. The CDR3 sequence is CASSPEQKNTEAFF. DNA of the CDR3: TGTGCCAGCTCACCAGAACAAAAGAACACTGAAGCTTTCTTT.

This clone was detected only once. The V gene is TRBV7-6, the J gene TRBJ2-1; TRBD2 matches 10 bases. The CDR3 sequence is 14 residues long. Trimming took 5 bases from V and 9 from J; bases not matched to a gene: 7. Germline V gene sequence: CDR1 SGHVS, CDR2 FNYEAQ. CDR3 sequence: CASSLLAGGGEQFF. The CDR3 DNA reads as TGTGCCAGCAGCCTCTTAGCGGGAGGAGGTGAGCAGTTCTTC.

The chain couples TRBV5-6 to TRBJ2-7; D is perhaps TRBD2 (6 bases). The germline gives CDR1 SGHDT, CDR2 YYEEEE. V lost 3 bases and J 3 bases, leaving 10 bases between the germline ends. The CDR3 is made up of 13 amino acids. CDR3 bases: TGTGCCAGCAGCTACATAGCGGACTACGAGCAGTACTTC. Its translation: CASSYIADYEQYF.

The rearrangement links TRBV7-9 to TRBJ2-3; 7 bases are shared with TRBD2. V lost 4 bases, J lost 3 bases, and 7 bases stayed unmatched. Germline-derived CDR1 and CDR2 are SEHNR and FQNEAQ (reference sequence). This CDR3 is built from 15 residues. This CDR3 reads CASSSSGGTTDTQYF. The CDR3 nucleotides read TGTGCCAGCAGCTCTAGCGGAGGGACGACAGATACGCAGTATTTT.

The chain carries TRBV7-9 and TRBJ1-2; TRBD1 agrees at 8 bases. The CDR3 has 16 residues. Losses at the gene ends were 7 bases for V and 2 bases for J; bases not matched to a gene: 12. CDR1 is SEHNR, CDR2 FQNEAQ, per germline (reference sequence). The CDR3 sequence is CASIVLDWDRNYGYTF. The CDR3 DNA sequence: TGTGCCAGCATCGTTTTAGATTGGGACAGGAACTATGGCTACACCTTC.

The chain combines TRBV29-1 with TRBJ2-1; tentative D call: TRBD2 (5 bases). CDR1 and CDR2 (germline): SQVTM, ANQGSEA. The CDR3 has 12 residues. V lost 7 bases, J lost 4 bases, and 11 bases lay in between. The CDR3 DNA reads TGCAGCGCTGGAGGCGGGTACAATGAGCAGTTCTTC. It codes for CSAGGGYNEQFF.

The V call is TRBV30, the J call TRBJ2-1, with TRBD2 matching over 12 bases. Trimming removed 4 bases from V and 7 bases from J; junction bases left unmatched: 8. The CDR3 covers 15 residues. Germline CDR1 reads GTSNPN; CDR2 reads SVGIG (reference sequence). CDR3 nucleotide sequence: TGTGCCTGGAATGGACTAGCGGGAATTTCTAATGAGCAGTTCTTC. Protein: CAWNGLAGISNEQFF.

J is TRBJ2-1 and V is TRBV5-1; 12 nucleotides agree with TRBD2. Looked up from germline, CDR1 is SGHRS and CDR2 is YFSETQ. This CDR3 has 15 amino acids. After removal of 0 bases from V and 9 bases from J, the junction contained 4 bases not matched to a gene. In DNA, the CDR3 is TGCGCCAGCAGCTTGGGGACTAGCGGGACGGCTGAGCAGTTCTTC. The encoded protein is CASSLGTSGTAEQFF.

The CDR3 DNA sequence: TGTGCCAGCAGCGTAGATTTGGAGGGTAGGAGAGGTTCCACTGAAGCTTTCTTT. Protein sequence: CASSVDLEGRRGSTEAFF. The gene calls are TRBV9 and TRBJ1-1; D gene ambiguous. CDR3 length: 18 residues. V gave up 0 bases and J gave up 4 bases, with 22 bases separating them. Looked up from germline, CDR1 is SGDLS and CDR2 is YYNGEE.

This clone ranks as medium-sized. This chain connects TRBV15 to TRBJ2-3; D is possibly TRBD2 (6 bases). There are 15 residues in the CDR3. Germline V gene lookup returns CDR1 LNHNV and CDR2 YYDKDF (reference sequence). The V end was cut by 2 bases, the J end by 5 bases, with 14 bases between. CDR3 protein: CATSRLTGAGDTQYF. As DNA, the CDR3 is TGTGCCACCAGCAGACTTACGGGAGCGGGAGATACGCAGTATTTT.

V is TRBV11-3 and J is TRBJ2-1, with D tentatively TRBD2 (6 bases). The CDR3 totals 14 residues. Between the trimmed V and J ends, which lost 3 bases and 4 bases, there was a span of 10 bases. Germline lookup yields CDR1 SGHNT and CDR2 YENEEA. The CDR3 loop reads CASSFPGRYNEQFF. In DNA form, the CDR3 reads TGTGCCAGCAGCTTCCCAGGGAGGTACAATGAGCAGTTCTTC.

The V and J genes are TRBV15 and TRBJ1-5; 8 bases match TRBD1. With 5 bases clipped from V and 2 bases from J, the junction kept 8 bases outside the gene matches. The CDR3 length is 16 residues. Germline-derived CDR1 and CDR2 are LNHNV and YYDKDF (reference sequence). CDR3 sequence reads: CATSPYGQGGNQPQHF. CDR3 DNA: TGTGCCACCAGCCCCTACGGACAGGGAGGCAATCAGCCCCAGCATTTT.

The chain combines TRBV6-2 or TRBV6-3 with TRBJ2-7; 11 nucleotides line up with TRBD2. Looked up from germline, CDR1 is MNHEY and CDR2 is SVGEGT. CDR3 length equals 17 residues. Trimming removed 0 bases from V and 0 bases from J; junction bases left unmatched: 4. The CDR3 here is CASSYSSGLAVSYEQYF. For the CDR3, the DNA is TGTGCCAGCAGTTACTCGTCGGGACTAGCGGTCTCCTACGAGCAGTACTTC.

This chain uses TRBV27 with TRBJ2-1; 9 bases fit TRBD2. The CDR3 contains 15 residues. V dropped 2 bases and J dropped 6; count of bases not matched to a gene: 5. CDR1 and CDR2 from the germline V gene are MNHEY and SMNVEV (reference sequence). DNA for the CDR3: TGTGCCAGCAGTTTAGGTAGCGGGAGATCCAATGAGCAGTTCTTC. Translation: CASSLGSGRSNEQFF.

This chain links TRBV3-1 (or the pseudogene TRBV3-2) with TRBJ1-1; D is undetermined. Germline CDR1 reads LGHDT; CDR2 reads YNNKEL (reference sequence). The CDR3 totals 13 residues. Trimming pared 1 base from V and 5 bases from J, leaving 8 bases between. CDR3 sequence reads: CASSQVEGTEAFF. Written as DNA, the CDR3 is TGTGCCAGCAGCCAAGTCGAGGGAACTGAAGCTTTCTTT.

V and J are TRBV3-1 (or the pseudogene TRBV3-2) and TRBJ2-7; the D gene is possibly TRBD2 (6 bases). The V gene lost 5 bases and the J gene lost 0 bases, with 17 bases spanning the gap. This CDR3 region has 16 residues. CDR1 is LGHDT and CDR2 is YNNKEL in the germline V gene (reference sequence). The CDR3 is CASSTILAPSSYEQYF. CDR3 in DNA: TGTGCCAGCAGCACCATCCTAGCGCCGAGCTCCTACGAGCAGTACTTC.

V is TRBV28 and J is TRBJ2-6; D uncertain. Trimming stripped 6 bases from V and 1 base from J, with 10 bases between. The CDR3 is made up of 15 amino acids. Per the germline V gene, CDR1 is MDHEN and CDR2 is SYDVKM. CDR3 protein: CASSHSISGANVLTF. In DNA, the CDR3 is TGTGCCAGCAGCCACTCAATTTCTGGGGCCAACGTCCTGACTTTC. Filled out from reference TRBV28 and TRBJ2-6, the complete variable domain reads DVKVTQSSRYLVKRTGEKVFLECVQDMDHENMFWYRQDPGLGLRLIYFSYDVKMKEKGDIPEGYSVSREKKERFSLILESASTNQTSMYLCASSHSISGANVLTFGAGSRLTVL.

This clone has only one observation. J is TRBJ2-5 and V is TRBV6-5, with 7 bases that match TRBD2. Germline CDR1 is MNHEY and CDR2 is SVGAGI. This CDR3 is 16 amino acids long. V trimming: 0 bases; J trimming: 4 bases; junction bases outside the gene matches: 8. Written as DNA, the CDR3 is TGTGCCAGCAGTTACTCGACTAGCATGGCTCGAGAGACCCAGTACTTC. Its translation: CASSYSTSMARETQYF.

This clone has only one observation. The rearrangement uses TRBV5-6 and TRBJ1-5; 10 bases are shared with TRBD1. V dropped 5 bases and J dropped 0; count of bases not matched to a gene: 5. CDR1 is SGHDT and CDR2 is YYEEEE in the germline V gene. This CDR3 is built from 16 residues. CDR3 loop: CASSSGTGDSNQPQHF. Here the CDR3 DNA reads TGTGCCAGCAGTTCCGGGACAGGGGATAGCAATCAGCCCCAGCATTTT. Together with reference TRBV5-6 and TRBJ1-5, the CDR3 gives the full variable domain: DAGVTQSPTHLIKTRGQQVTLRCSPKSGHDTVSWYQQALGQGPQFIFQYYEEEERQRGNFPDRFSGHQFPNYSSELNVNALLLGDSALYLCASSSGTGDSNQPQHFGDGTRLSIL.

The chain has TRBV12-3 or TRBV12-4 and TRBJ1-5; D not resolved. V was clipped by 2 bases and J by 7 bases, with 9 bases between them. This CDR3 region has 13 residues. For the CDR3, the DNA is TGTGCCAGCAGTTTATTAGGCGGACAGCCCCAGCATTTT. Residues: CASSLLGGQPQHF.

J is TRBJ2-7 and V is TRBV27, with D possibly TRBD1 on 5 matching bases. The DNA end is a closer match to TRBJ2-1, so the J assignment may be wrong. The germline V gene has CDR1 MNHEY and CDR2 SMNVEV (reference sequence). This CDR3 has 14 residues. The CDR3 nucleotides are TGTGCCAGCAGTCGGACACTAACCTACAATGAGCAGTTCTTC. The encoded protein is CASSRTLTYNEQFF.

The chain links TRBV19 to TRBJ2-3; tentatively, D is TRBD2 (5 bases). Per germline, CDR1 LNHDA and CDR2 SQIVND (reference sequence). The CDR3 contains 14 residues. The V end lost 0 bases, the J end lost 9 bases, and 13 bases lay between the germline ends. DNA for the CDR3: TGTGCCAGTAGTATAGATCGTTGGGAGCGGACGCAGTATTTT. This sequence encodes CASSIDRWERTQYF. Full variable domain (rest looked up from reference TRBV19 and TRBJ2-3): DGGITQSPKYLFRKEGQNVTLSCEQNLNHDAMYWYRQDPGQGLRLIYYSQIVNDFQKGDIAEGYSVSREKKESFPLTVTSAQKNPTAFYLCASSIDRWERTQYFGPGTRLTVL.

The CDR3 DNA reads TGTGCCAGCAGCTGGGACCGCCTGGGGGGTGAGCAGTTCTTC. Its translation: CASSWDRLGGEQFF. The chain uses TRBV28 and TRBJ2-1; the D gene is possibly TRBD2 (6 bases). The length of the CDR3 is 14 residues. The germline V gene has CDR1 MDHEN and CDR2 SYDVKM. Trimming removed 6 bases at V and 9 bases at J, with 18 bases between.